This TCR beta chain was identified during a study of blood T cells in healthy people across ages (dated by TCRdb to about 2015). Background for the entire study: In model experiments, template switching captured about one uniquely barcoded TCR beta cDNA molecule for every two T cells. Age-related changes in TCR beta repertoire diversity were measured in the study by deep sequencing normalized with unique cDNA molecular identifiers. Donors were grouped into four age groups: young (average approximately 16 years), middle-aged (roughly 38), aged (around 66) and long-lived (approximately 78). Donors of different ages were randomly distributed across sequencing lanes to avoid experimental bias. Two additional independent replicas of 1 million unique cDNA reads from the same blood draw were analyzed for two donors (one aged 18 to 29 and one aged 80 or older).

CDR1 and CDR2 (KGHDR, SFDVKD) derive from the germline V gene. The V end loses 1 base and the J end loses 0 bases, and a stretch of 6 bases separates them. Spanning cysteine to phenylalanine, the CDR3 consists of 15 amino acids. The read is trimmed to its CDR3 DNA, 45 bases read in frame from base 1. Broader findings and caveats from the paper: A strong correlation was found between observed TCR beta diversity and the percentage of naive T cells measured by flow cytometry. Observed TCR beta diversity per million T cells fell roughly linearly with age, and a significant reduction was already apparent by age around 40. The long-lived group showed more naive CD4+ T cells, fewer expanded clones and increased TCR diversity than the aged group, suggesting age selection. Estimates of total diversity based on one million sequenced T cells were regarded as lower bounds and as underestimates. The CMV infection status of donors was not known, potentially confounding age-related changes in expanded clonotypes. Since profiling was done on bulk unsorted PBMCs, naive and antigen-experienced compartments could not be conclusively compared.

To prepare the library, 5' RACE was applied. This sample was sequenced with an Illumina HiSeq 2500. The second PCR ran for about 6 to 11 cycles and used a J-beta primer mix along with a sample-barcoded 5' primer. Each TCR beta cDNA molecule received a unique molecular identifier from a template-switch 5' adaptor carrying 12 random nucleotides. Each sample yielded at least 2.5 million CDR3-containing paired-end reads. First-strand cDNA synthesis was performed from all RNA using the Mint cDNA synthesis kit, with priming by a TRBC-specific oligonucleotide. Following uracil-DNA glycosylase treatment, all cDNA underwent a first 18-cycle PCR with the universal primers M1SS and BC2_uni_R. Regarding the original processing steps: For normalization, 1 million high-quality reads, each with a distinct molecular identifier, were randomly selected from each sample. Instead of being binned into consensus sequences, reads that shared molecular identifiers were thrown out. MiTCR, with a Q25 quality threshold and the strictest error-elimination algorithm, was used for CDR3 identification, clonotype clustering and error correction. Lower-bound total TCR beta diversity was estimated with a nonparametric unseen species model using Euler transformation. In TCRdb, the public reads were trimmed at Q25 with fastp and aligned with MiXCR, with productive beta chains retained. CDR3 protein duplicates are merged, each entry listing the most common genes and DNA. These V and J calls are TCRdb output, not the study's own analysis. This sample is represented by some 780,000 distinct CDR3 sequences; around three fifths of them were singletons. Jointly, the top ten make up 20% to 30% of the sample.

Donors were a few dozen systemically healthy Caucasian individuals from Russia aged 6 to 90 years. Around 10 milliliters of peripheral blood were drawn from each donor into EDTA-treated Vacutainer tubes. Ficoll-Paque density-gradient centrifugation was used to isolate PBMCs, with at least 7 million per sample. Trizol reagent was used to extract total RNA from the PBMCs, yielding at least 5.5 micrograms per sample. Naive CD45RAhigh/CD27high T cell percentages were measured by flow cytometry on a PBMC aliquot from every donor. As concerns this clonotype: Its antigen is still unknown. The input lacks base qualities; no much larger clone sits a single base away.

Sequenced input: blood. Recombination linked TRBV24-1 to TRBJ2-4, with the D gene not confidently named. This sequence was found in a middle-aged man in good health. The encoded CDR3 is CATSDFGVAKNIQYF. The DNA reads TGTGCCACCAGTGATTTTGGGGTAGCCAAAAACATTCAGTACTTC.